The text below deals with one TCR beta chain. Its antigen is not known. Some clones are missing from TCRdb's copy, which holds only in-frame ones; the method was immunoSEQ multiplex PCR. The data show approximately 81,000 clones, 78% seen once. CDR3 length: 15 amino acids. Germline V lookup: CDR1 SGHNT, CDR2 YYREEE (reference sequence). Germline trimming cut 4 bases from V and 11 bases from J; bases unmatched to any gene: 12. This sample was taken from a study of radiotherapy plus CTLA-4 blockade in lung cancer. On the study more broadly: Among all patients, around 19% showed objective responses, while roughly 34% had disease control. Findings and limits, study-wide: TCR clones of tumor origin grew in blood after radiotherapy plus ipilimumab. Per reports, early blood T cell clone dynamics, plus interferon-beta, forecast response most strongly.

The sequencing here drew on peripheral blood, taken from a patient treated with radiotherapy plus ipilimumab. The source of this sequence is a human donor with non-small cell lung cancer who had a partial response to radiotherapy plus ipilimumab. Some clones in this sample may be carry-over from other donors' samples. V and J are TRBV5-4 and TRBJ2-5, with TRBD2 identical over 12 bases. For the CDR3, the DNA is TGTGCCAGCAGCATCGGACTAGCGGGAATCAGTGAGCAGTACTTC. This codes for CASSIGLAGISEQYF. Using reference TRBV5-4 and TRBJ2-5 for the parts outside the CDR3, the full variable domain is ETGVTQSPTHLIKTRGQQVTLRCSSQSGHNTVSWYQQALGQGPQFIFQYYREEENGRGNFPPRFSGLQFPNYSSELNVNALELDDSALYLCASSIGLAGISEQYFGPGTRLLVL.